This T cell receptor beta chain was profiled in a study of post-analysis software for immune sequencing data. A few counts support this clonotype. Its antigen is not identified. V lost 4 bases and J lost 8, with 12 bases in between. This CDR3 has 13 amino acids. Germline CDR1 and CDR2: MRHNA and SNTAGT. Study findings and constraints: Diversity measured as normalized Chao1 was significantly lower in multiple sclerosis patients than in controls. TRBV5-6, TRBV5-1 and TRBV20-1 belonged to a set of roughly 5 TRBV segments that were more frequent in patients than controls.

cDNA libraries for TCR beta contained unique molecular identifiers. TCRdb passed the PCR reads through MiXCR, listing each CDR3 protein once. Here the sample spans about 770,000 distinct CDR3 sequences, around 45% being singletons. The specimen was blood. The TCR sequence derives from a girl under 18 with multiple sclerosis. V is TRBV6-4 and J is TRBJ2-1; no clear D gene. CDR3 protein: CASSAAHRDEQFF. In nucleotides, the CDR3 is TGTGCCAGCAGTGCAGCCCATAGGGATGAGCAGTTCTTC.